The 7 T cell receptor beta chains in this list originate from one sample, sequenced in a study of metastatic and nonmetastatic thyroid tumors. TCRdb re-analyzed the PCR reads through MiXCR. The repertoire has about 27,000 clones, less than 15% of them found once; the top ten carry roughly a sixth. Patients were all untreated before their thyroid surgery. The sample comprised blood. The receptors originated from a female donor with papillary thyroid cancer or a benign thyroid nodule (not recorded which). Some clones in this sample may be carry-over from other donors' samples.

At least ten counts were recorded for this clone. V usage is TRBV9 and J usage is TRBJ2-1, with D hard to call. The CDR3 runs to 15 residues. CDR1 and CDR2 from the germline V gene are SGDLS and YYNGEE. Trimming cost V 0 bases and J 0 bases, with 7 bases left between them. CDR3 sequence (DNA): TGTGCCAGCAGCGTAGGCAAGAGCTCCTACAATGAGCAGTTCTTC. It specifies CASSVGKSSYNEQFF.

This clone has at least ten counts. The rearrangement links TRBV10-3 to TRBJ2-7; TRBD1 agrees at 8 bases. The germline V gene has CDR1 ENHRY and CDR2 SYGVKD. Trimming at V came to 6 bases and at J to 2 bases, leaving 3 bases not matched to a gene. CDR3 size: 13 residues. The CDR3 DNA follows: TGTGCCATCAGGGAGACAGGGGCCTACGAGCAGTACTTC. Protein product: CAIRETGAYEQYF.

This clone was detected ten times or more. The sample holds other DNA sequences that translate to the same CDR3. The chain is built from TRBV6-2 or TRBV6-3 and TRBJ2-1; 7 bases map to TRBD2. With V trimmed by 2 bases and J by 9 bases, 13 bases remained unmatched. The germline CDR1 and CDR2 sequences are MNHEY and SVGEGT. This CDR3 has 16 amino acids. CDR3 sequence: CASSYAPGLPLGEQFF. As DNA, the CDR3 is TGTGCCAGCAGTTACGCGCCGGGACTACCCCTCGGTGAGCAGTTCTTC.

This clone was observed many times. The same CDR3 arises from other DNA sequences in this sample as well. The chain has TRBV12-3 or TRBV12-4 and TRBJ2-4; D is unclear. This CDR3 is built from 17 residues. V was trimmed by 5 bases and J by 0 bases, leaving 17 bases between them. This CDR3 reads CASSTRLGSLAKNIQYF. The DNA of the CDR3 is TGTGCCAGCAGTACCCGTTTAGGAAGTTTAGCCAAAAACATTCAGTACTTC.

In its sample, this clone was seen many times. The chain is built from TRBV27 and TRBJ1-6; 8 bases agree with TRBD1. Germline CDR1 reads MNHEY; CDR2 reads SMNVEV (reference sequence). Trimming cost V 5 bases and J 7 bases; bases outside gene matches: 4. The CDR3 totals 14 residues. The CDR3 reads CASSLRQGNSPLHF. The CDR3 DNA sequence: TGTGCCAGCAGTCTACGACAGGGGAATTCACCCCTCCACTTT.

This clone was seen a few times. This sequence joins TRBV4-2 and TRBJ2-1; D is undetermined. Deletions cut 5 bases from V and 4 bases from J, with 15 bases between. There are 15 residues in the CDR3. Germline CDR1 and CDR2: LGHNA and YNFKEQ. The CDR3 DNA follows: TGTGCCAGCAGCAAAGGACGTCAAGTATACAATGAGCAGTTCTTC. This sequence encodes CASSKGRQVYNEQFF.

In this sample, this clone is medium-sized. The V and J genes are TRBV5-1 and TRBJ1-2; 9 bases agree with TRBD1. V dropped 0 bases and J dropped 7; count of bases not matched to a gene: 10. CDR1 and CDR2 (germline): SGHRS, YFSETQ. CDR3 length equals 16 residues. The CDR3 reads CASSLAPGTGLSGYTF. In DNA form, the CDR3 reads TGCGCCAGCAGCTTGGCACCCGGGACAGGGTTGTCTGGCTACACCTTC.